This T cell receptor (beta chain) was documented in a study of technical replicates of blood from several donors. This clone was seen a handful of times. Germline-derived CDR1 and CDR2 are SGDLS and YYNGEE. The CDR3 contains 14 residues. V trimming: 4 bases; J trimming: 7 bases; junction bases outside the gene matches: 6. The assay was immunoSEQ multiplex PCR, and TCRdb's table has in-frame clones only and misses some. Of over 65,000 clones listed, approximately 93% were seen once; the top ten hold around 0.25%. This sequence originates from a human donor in good health. Sample: T cells isolated from PBMCs. This sequence joins TRBV9 and TRBJ1-1; 11 bases line up with TRBD1. CDR3 DNA sequence: TGTGCCAGCAGCCCAAGGACAGGGGGCTATGAAGCTTTCTTT. Translation gives CASSPRTGGYEAFF.